This is a list of T cell receptor beta chains from one sample in a study of cytomegalovirus exposure and HLA in healthy donors. Using immunoSEQ multiplex PCR, the repertoire was profiled, and TCRdb retains in-frame clones only, with some absent. Counted here are a few hundred thousand clones, more than 60% occurring once; the ten biggest clones make up 0.2% to 0.25%. Material: PBMCs. Receptors were obtained from a girl aged 2 to 10 in good health and CMV-seronegative. Both conserved end residues are part of each CDR3. D genes are given only for firm matches. Expanded clones get a size class; other rows say once, few or many, or leave the size out.

cdr3_aa cdr3_nt j_call v_call clone_size d_call
CASSRGAQETQYF TGTGCCAGCTCGCGGGGGGCCCAAGAGACCCAGTACTTC TRBJ2-5 TRBV18 NA TRBD2
CASSLFGASYEQYF TGTGCCAGCAGTTTATTTGGGGCGTCCTACGAGCAGTACTTC TRBJ2-7 TRBV27 NA NA
CASSRSWETGELFF TGTGCCAGCAGTCGATCGTGGGAGACCGGGGAGCTGTTTTTT TRBJ2-2 TRBV6-5 NA NA
CASSRGGQSQYSNQPQHF TGTGCCAGTAGTCGGGGGGGACAGAGCCAATATAGCAATCAGCCCCAGCATTTT TRBJ1-5 TRBV19 once TRBD1
CSVEWVTGATYEQYF TGCAGCGTTGAATGGGTTACAGGGGCAACGTACGAGCAGTACTTC TRBJ2-7 TRBV29-1 NA TRBD1
CASSLGTGASYGYTF TGCGCCAGCAGCTTGGGGACAGGAGCCAGCTATGGCTACACCTTC TRBJ1-2 TRBV5-1 NA TRBD1
CASSHTRNTEAFF TGCGCCAGCAGCCACACACGGAACACTGAAGCTTTCTTT TRBJ1-1 TRBV4-1 NA NA
CASSLALVETQYF TGTGCCAGCAGCTTAGCACTAGTGGAGACCCAGTACTTC TRBJ2-5 TRBV11-2 NA NA
CAISPPSGPYEQYF TGTGCCATCAGTCCTCCAAGCGGTCCCTACGAGCAGTACTTC TRBJ2-7 TRBV10-3 NA NA
CASSPWTGGGSSYNEQFF TGTGCCAGCAGCCCCTGGACGGGGGGAGGGAGCTCCTACAATGAGCAGTTCTTC TRBJ2-1 TRBV9 NA TRBD2
CASSEGTGYQPQHF TGTGCCAGCAGTGAAGGTACAGGGTATCAGCCCCAGCATTTT TRBJ1-5 TRBV6-1 few NA
CASGGVVSTEAFF TGTGCCAGCGGGGGGGTTGTGAGCACTGAAGCTTTCTTT TRBJ1-1 TRBV6-5 NA NA
CASSVRASASTDTQYF TGTGCCAGCAGCGTACGGGCTAGCGCGAGCACAGATACGCAGTATTTT TRBJ2-3 TRBV9 NA NA
CASSESQTSYGSYEQYF TGTGCCAGCAGTGAATCTCAGACCTCGTACGGGTCCTACGAGCAGTACTTC TRBJ2-7 TRBV25-1 once NA
CASSSSGLASEQFF TGTGCCAGCAGCTCAAGTGGGCTAGCCAGTGAGCAGTTCTTC TRBJ2-1 TRBV7-7 few NA
CASSALSRDRGGTEAFF TGTGCCAGCAGTGCACTATCCCGGGACAGGGGTGGCACTGAAGCTTTCTTT TRBJ1-1 TRBV6-1 NA TRBD1
CASSLRLAWDEQFF TGCGCCAGCAGCCTCAGACTAGCGTGGGATGAGCAGTTCTTC TRBJ2-1 TRBV5-1 NA TRBD2
CASNPSDRGLITEAFF TGTGCCAGCAACCCATCAGACAGGGGGCTTATCACTGAAGCTTTCTTT TRBJ1-1 TRBV9 once TRBD1
CASSIRRDSSYEQYF TGTGCCAGCAGTATTCGCAGGGACAGCTCCTACGAGCAGTACTTC TRBJ2-7 TRBV2 few TRBD1
CASRLRDKTDTQYF TGTGCCAGTAGACTCCGGGACAAAACAGATACGCAGTATTTT TRBJ2-3 TRBV19 NA NA
CASRATRTGNTGELFF TGTGCCAGCAGGGCAACTCGGACTGGGAACACCGGGGAGCTGTTTTTT TRBJ2-2 TRBV6-6 NA NA
CASSFRDQPQHF TGTGCCAGCAGTTTTCGTGATCAGCCCCAGCATTTT TRBJ1-5 TRBV28 NA NA
CATQTFGEGYEQYF TGTGCCACCCAAACCTTCGGGGAAGGCTACGAGCAGTACTTC TRBJ2-7 TRBV27 NA NA
CASTHRQSPYNEQFF TGTGCCAGCACCCATCGACAGTCCCCCTACAATGAGCAGTTCTTC TRBJ2-1 TRBV14 NA NA
CASSQGAGRGYTF TGTGCCAGCAGCCAAGGGGCAGGGCGCGGCTACACCTTC TRBJ1-2 TRBV4-2 NA NA
CASSTGTGADYTF TGTGCCAGCAGCACGGGGACAGGGGCTGACTACACCTTC TRBJ1-2 TRBV7-6 NA TRBD1
CASGDTGTGGYGYTF TGTGCTAGTGGTGACACCGGGACAGGGGGGTATGGCTACACCTTC TRBJ1-2 TRBV12-5 NA TRBD1
CASSQEYSEPGANVLTF TGTGCCAGCAGCCAAGAGTACAGTGAGCCTGGGGCCAACGTCCTGACTTTC TRBJ2-6 TRBV4-2 NA NA